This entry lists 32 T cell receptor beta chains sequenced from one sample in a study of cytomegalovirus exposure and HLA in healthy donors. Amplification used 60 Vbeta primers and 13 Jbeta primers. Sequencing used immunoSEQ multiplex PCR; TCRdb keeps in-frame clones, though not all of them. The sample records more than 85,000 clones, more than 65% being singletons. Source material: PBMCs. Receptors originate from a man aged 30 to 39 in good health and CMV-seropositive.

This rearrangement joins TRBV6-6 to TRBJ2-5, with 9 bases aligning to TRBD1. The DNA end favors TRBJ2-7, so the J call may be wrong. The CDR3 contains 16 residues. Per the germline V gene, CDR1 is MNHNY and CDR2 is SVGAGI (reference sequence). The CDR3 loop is CASSYRTGTGISEQYF. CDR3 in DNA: TGTGCCAGCAGTTACCGAACCGGGACAGGGATCTCCGAGCAGTACTTC.

The CDR3 nucleotides read TGTGCCATCAGTGAGTCGAGTAATGGCTACACCTTC. Translation: CAISESSNGYTF. V usage is TRBV10-3 and J usage is TRBJ1-2; D gene ambiguous. The ends were cut back, 0 bases at V and 6 bases at J, with 5 bases in the middle. This CDR3 contains 12 residues. Germline CDR1 ENHRY, CDR2 SYGVKD.

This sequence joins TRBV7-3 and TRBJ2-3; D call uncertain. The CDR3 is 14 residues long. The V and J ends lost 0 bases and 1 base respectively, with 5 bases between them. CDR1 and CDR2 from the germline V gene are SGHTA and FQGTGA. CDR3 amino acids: CASSLTQGTDTQYF. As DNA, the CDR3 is TGTGCCAGCAGCTTAACCCAGGGCACAGATACGCAGTATTTT.

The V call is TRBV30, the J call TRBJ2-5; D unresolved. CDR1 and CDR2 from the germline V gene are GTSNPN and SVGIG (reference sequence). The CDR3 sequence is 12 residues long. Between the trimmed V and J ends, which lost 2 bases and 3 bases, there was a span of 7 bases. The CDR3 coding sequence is TGTGCCTGGAGTATTGACAAAGAGACCCAGTACTTC. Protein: CAWSIDKETQYF.

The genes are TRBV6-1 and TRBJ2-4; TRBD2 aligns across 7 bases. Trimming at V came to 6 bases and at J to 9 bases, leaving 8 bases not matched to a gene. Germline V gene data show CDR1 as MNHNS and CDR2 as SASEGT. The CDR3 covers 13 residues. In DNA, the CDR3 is TGTGCCAGCAGAAGCGGGACTTACAGCATTCAGTACTTC. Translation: CASRSGTYSIQYF.

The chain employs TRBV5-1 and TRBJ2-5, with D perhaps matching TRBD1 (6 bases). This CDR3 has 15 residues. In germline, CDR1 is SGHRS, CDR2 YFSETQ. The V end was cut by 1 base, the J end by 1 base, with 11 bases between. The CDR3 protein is CASSLSTGVQETQYF. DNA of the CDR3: TGCGCCAGCAGCTTGTCGACAGGCGTCCAAGAGACCCAGTACTTC.

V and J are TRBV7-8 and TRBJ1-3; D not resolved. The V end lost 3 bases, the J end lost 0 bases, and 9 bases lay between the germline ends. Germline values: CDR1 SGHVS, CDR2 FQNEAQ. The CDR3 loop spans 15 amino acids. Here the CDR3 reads CASSFDTTSGNTIYF. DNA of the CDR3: TGTGCCAGCAGCTTCGACACCACCTCTGGAAACACCATATATTTT.

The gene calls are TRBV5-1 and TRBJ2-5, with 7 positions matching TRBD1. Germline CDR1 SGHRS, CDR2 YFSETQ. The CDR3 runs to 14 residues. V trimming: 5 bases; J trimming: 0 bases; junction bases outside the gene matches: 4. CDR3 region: CASRPGTDQETQYF. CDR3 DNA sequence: TGCGCCAGCAGACCCGGGACAGACCAAGAGACCCAGTACTTC.

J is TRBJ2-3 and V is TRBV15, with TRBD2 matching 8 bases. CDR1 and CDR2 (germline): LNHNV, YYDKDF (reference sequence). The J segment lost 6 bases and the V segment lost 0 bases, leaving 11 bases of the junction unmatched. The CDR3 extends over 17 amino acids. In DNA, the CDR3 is TGTGCCACCAGCAGAGATGGGCTTGGACTAGCCTTTGATACGCAGTATTTT. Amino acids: CATSRDGLGLAFDTQYF.

The CDR3 bases are TGTGCCAGCAGGACCAGGGCCACCGGGGAGCTGTTTTTT. Translated, it gives CASRTRATGELFF. The chain recombines TRBV9 with TRBJ2-2, with D possibly matching TRBD1 (5 bases). Germline lookup yields CDR1 SGDLS and CDR2 YYNGEE. V dropped 5 bases and J dropped 4 bases, with 9 bases sitting between them. This CDR3 is built from 13 residues.

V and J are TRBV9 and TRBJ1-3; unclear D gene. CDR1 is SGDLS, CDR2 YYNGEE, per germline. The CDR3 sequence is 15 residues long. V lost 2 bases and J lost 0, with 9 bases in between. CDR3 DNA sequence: TGTGCCAGCAGCGTCAGCGGGAACTCTGGAAACACCATATATTTT. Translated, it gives CASSVSGNSGNTIYF. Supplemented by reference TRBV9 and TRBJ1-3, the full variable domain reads DSGVTQTPKHLITATGQRVTLRCSPRSGDLSVYWYQQSLDQGLQFLIQYYNGEERAKGNILERFSAQQFPDLHSELNLSSLELGDSALYFCASSVSGNSGNTIYFGEGSWLTVV.

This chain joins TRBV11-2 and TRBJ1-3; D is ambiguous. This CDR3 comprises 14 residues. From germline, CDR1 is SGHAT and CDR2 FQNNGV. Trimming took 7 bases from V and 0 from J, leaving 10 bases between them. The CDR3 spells CASTGGGSGNTIYF. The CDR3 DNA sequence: TGTGCCAGCACCGGTGGTGGCTCTGGAAACACCATATATTTT.

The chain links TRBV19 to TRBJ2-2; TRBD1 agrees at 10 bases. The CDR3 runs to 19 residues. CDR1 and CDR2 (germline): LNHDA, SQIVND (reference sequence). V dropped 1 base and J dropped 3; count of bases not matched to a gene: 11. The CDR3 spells CASSIGWDRGRGHTGELFF. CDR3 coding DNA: TGTGCCAGTAGTATAGGGTGGGACAGGGGAAGGGGGCACACCGGGGAGCTGTTTTTT.

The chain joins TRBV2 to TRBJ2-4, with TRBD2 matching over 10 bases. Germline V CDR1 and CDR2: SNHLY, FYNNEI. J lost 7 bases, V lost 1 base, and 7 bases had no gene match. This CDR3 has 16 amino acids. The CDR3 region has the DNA TGTGCCAGCAGTGAAGGTCCTAGCGGGGGCCCCAACATTCAGTACTTC. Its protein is CASSEGPSGGPNIQYF.

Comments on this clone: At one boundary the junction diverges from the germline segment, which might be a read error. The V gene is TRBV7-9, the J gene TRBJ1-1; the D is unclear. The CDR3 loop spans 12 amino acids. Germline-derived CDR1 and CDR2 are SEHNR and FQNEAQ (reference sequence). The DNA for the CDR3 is TGTTCCAGCAGCTTAGATAGCGAGGAAGCTTTCTTT. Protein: CSSSLDSEEAFF.

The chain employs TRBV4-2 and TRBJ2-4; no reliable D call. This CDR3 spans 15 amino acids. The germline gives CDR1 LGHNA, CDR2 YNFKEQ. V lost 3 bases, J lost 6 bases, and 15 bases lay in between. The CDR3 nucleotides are TGTGCCAGCAGCCAGACACGGTCCGCGACAAACATTCAGTACTTC. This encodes CASSQTRSATNIQYF.

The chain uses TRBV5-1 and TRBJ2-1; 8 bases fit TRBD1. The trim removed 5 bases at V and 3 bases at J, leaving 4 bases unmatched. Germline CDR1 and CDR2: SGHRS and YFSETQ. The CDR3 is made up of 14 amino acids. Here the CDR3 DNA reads TGCGCCAGCAGAACAGGGGGAGGCTACAATGAGCAGTTCTTC. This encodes CASRTGGGYNEQFF.

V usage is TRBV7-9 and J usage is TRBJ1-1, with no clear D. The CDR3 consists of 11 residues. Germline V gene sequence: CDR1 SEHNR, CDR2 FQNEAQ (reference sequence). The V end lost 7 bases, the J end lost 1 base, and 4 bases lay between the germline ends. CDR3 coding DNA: TGTGCCAGCATCAAGAACACTGAAGCTTTCTTT. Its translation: CASIKNTEAFF.

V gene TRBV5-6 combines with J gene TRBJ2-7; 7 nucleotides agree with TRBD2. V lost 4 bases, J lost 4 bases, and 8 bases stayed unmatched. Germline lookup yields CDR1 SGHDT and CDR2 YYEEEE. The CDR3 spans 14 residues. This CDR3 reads CASSNRDYPYEQYF. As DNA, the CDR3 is TGTGCCAGCAGCAACCGGGACTACCCTTACGAGCAGTACTTC.

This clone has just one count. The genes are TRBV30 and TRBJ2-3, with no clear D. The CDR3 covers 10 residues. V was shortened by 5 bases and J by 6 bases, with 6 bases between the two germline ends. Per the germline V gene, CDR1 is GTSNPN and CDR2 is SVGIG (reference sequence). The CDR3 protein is CAWGLDTQYF. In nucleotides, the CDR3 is TGTGCCTGGGGCCTGGATACGCAGTATTTT.

CDR3 nucleotides: TGTGCCAGCAGTCTGGACGGGGATGACAATCAGCCCCAGCATTTT. It specifies CASSLDGDDNQPQHF. The chain is built from TRBV5-5 and TRBJ1-5; the D is unclear. Germline V gene lookup returns CDR1 SGHKS and CDR2 YYEKEE (reference sequence). With 5 bases removed from V and 3 bases from J, the gap between germline ends came to 15 bases. The CDR3 loop spans 15 amino acids.

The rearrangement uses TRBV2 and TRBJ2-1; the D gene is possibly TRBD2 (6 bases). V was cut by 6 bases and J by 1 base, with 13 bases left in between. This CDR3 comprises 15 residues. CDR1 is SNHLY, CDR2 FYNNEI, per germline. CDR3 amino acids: CASSGGAGSYNEQFF. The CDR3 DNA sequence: TGTGCCAGCAGCGGCGGGGCGGGGTCCTACAATGAGCAGTTCTTC.

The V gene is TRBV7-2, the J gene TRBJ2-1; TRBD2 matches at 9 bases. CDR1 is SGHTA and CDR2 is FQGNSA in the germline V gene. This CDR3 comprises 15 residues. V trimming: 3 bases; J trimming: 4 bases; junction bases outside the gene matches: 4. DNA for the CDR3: TGTGCCAGCAGCTTCCTAGCGGGGACTTACAATGAGCAGTTCTTC. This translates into CASSFLAGTYNEQFF.

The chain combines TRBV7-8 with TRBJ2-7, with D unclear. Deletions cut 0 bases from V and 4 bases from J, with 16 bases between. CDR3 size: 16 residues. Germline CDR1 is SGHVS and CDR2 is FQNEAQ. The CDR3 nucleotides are TGTGCCAGCAGCTTAGCGCCCCGCGACATATGGTACGAGCAGTACTTC. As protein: CASSLAPRDIWYEQYF.

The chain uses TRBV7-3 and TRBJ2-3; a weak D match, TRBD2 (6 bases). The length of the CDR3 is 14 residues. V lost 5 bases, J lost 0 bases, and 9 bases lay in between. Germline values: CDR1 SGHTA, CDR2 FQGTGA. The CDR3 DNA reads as TGTGCCAGCAGCCCCCGGGGGAGCACAGATACGCAGTATTTT. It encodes CASSPRGSTDTQYF.

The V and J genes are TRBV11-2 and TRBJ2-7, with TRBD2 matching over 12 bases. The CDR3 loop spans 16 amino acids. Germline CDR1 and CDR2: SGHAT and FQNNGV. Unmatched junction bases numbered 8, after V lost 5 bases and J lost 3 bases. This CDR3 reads CASSPLAGGRGYEQYF. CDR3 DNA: TGTGCCAGCAGCCCTCTAGCGGGGGGGCGAGGCTACGAGCAGTACTTC.

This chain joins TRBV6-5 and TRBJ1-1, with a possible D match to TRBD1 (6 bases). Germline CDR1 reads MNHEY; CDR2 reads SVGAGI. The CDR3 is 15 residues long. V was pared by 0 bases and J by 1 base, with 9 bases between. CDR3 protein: CASSYSGQWNTEAFF. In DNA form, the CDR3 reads TGTGCCAGCAGTTACTCAGGACAGTGGAACACTGAAGCTTTCTTT.

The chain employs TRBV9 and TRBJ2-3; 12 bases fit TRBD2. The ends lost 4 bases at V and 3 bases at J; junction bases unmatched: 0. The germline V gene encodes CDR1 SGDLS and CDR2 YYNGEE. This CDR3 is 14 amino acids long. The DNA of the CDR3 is TGTGCCAGCAGCCTAGCGGGGGGGACAGATACGCAGTATTTT. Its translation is CASSLAGGTDTQYF. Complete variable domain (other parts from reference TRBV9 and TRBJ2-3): DSGVTQTPKHLITATGQRVTLRCSPRSGDLSVYWYQQSLDQGLQFLIQYYNGEERAKGNILERFSAQQFPDLHSELNLSSLELGDSALYFCASSLAGGTDTQYFGPGTRLTVL.

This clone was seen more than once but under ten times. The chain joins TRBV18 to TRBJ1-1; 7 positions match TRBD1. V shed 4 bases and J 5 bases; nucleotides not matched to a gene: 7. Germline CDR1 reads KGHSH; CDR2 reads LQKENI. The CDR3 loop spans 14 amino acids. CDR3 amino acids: CASSQQKGQTEAFF. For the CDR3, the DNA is TGTGCCAGCTCACAACAGAAGGGACAGACTGAAGCTTTCTTT.

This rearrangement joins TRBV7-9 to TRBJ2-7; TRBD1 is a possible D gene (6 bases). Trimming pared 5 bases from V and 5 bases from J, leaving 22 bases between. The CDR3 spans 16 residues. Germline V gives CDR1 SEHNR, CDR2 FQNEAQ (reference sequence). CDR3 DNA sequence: TGTGCCAGCAGCCCCTTGATATCAGGGGATTTCGACGAGCAGTACTTC. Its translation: CASSPLISGDFDEQYF.

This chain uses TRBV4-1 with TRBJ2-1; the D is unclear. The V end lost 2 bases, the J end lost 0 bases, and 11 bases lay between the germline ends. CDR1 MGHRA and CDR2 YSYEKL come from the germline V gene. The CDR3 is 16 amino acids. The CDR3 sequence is CASSQTGGSSYNEQFF. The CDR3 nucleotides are TGCGCCAGCAGCCAAACGGGTGGTAGCTCCTACAATGAGCAGTTCTTC.

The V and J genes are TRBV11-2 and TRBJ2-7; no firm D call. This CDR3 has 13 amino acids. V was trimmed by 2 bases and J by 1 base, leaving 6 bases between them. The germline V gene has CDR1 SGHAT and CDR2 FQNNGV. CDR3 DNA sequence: TGTGCCAGCAGCTTAATAGATTCCTACGAGCAGTACTTC. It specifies CASSLIDSYEQYF.